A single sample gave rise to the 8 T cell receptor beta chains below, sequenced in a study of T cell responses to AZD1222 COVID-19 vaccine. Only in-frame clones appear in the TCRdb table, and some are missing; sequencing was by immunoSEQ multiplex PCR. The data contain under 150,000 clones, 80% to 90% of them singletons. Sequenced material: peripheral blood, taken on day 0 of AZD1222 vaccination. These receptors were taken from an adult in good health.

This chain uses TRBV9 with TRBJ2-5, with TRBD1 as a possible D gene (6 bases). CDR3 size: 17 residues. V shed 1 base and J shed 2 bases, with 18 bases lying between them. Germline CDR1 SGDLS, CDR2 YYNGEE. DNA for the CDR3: TGTGCCAGCAGCGTATGGGGGCGCGGCGATGGACAAGAGACCCAGTACTTC. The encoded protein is CASSVWGRGDGQETQYF.

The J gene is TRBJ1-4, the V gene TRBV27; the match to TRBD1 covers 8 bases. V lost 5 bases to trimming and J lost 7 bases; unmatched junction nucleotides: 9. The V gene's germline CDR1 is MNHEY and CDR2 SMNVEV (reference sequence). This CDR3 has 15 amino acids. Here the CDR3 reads CASSPQLTGGEKLFF. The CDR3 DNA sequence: TGTGCCAGCAGTCCCCAGCTCACAGGGGGTGAAAAACTGTTTTTT.

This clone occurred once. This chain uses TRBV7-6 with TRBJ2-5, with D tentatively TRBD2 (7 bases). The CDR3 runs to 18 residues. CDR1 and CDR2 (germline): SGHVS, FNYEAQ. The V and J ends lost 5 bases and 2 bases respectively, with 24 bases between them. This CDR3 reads CASSTPARGGHLQETQYF. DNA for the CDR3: TGTGCCAGCAGCACCCCGGCCAGGGGAGGGCACTTACAAGAGACCCAGTACTTC.

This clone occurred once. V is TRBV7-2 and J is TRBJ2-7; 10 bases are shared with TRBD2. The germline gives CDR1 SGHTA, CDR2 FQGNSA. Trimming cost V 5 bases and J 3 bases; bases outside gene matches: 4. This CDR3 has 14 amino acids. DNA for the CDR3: TGTGCCAGCAGCACACTAGCGGGGTACTACGAGCAGTACTTC. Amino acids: CASSTLAGYYEQYF.

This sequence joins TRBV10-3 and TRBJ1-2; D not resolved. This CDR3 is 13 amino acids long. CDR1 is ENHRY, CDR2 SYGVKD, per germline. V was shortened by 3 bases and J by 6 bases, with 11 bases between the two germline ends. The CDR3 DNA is TGTGCCATCAGTGACAGCCGCACTGATGGCTACACCTTC. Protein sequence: CAISDSRTDGYTF.

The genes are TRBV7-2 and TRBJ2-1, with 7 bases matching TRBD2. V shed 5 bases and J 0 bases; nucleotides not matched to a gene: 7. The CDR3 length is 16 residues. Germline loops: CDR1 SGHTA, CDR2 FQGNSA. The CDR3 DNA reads TGTGCCAGCAGCCCCGTAGGCGGGAGCTCCTACAATGAGCAGTTCTTC. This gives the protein CASSPVGGSSYNEQFF. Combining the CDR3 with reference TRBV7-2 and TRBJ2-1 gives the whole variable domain GAGVSQSPSNKVTEKGKDVELRCDPISGHTALYWYRQSLGQGLEFLIYFQGNSAPDKSGLPSDRFSAERTGGSVSTLTIQRTQQEDSAVYLCASSPVGGSSYNEQFFGPGTRLTVL.

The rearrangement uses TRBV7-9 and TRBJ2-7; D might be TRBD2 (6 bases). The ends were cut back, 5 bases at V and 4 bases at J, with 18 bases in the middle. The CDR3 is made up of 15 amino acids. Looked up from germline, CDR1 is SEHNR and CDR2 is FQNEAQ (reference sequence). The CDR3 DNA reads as TGTGCCAGCAGCCCTACCGCGACTAGTTCGTACGAGCAGTACTTC. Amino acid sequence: CASSPTATSSYEQYF.

CDR3 bases: TGCGCCAGCAGCCGATACAGGGGACCTGGAAACACCATATATTTT. Translating gives CASSRYRGPGNTIYF. The V and J genes are TRBV4-3 and TRBJ1-3; 7 nucleotides agree with TRBD1. The CDR3 contains 15 residues. The germline gives CDR1 LGHNA, CDR2 YSLEER. V shed 4 bases and J 2 bases; nucleotides not matched to a gene: 5.